The 2 T cell receptor beta chains in this list originate from one sample, sequenced in a study of blood T cells in healthy people across ages. Through a sample-barcoded 5' primer and a J-beta primer mix, a second PCR was run for roughly 6 to 12 cycles. TCRdb analysed the 5' RACE reads with MiXCR anew, one entry per CDR3 protein. Of about 1.6 million distinct CDR3 sequences listed, around 35% are singletons. Material: blood. These receptors all come from a woman under 40 in good health.

The chain links TRBV20-1 to TRBJ2-7, with 13 bases fitting TRBD2. Germline CDR1 DFQATT, CDR2 SNEGSKA (reference sequence). Germline trimming cut 6 bases from V and 0 bases from J; bases unmatched to any gene: 8. The CDR3 consists of 16 residues. The CDR3 protein is CSAVGTSGTPSYEQYV. In DNA form, the CDR3 reads TGCAGTGCCGTAGGGACTAGCGGGACGCCCTCCTACGAGCAGTACGTC.

This clonotype is a singleton in its sample. The rearrangement uses TRBV4-1 and TRBJ2-2; possibly TRBD1 for D (5 bases). CDR3 size: 14 residues. V lost 4 bases, J lost 7 bases, and 13 bases lay in between. CDR1 and CDR2 (germline): MGHRA, YSYEKL. CDR3 sequence: CASSPKTENGELFF. As DNA, the CDR3 is TGCGCCAGCAGCCCGAAGACAGAAAACGGGGAGCTGTTTTTT.